This TCR beta chain comes out of a study of cytomegalovirus exposure and HLA in healthy donors. Across the study: Among the 400 or so donors who were genotyped, approximately 76% fell in the genetic ancestry cluster that is associated with self-reported Caucasian donors.

The PCR had 60 Vbeta and 13 Jbeta primers. The repertoire was sequenced with immunoSEQ multiplex PCR; TCRdb's copy has only in-frame clones and lacks some. Counted here are about 96,000 clones, approximately 74% occurring once; the ten biggest clones make up roughly 3%. On this clone itself: The antigen remains unidentified.

Study findings and constraints: Later on, analysis showed that most CMV-associated TCR beta chains appeared to be HLA-restricted.

This CDR3 region has 14 residues. The germline gives CDR1 SGHVS, CDR2 FNYEAQ. V dropped 6 bases and J dropped 6; count of bases not matched to a gene: 8. This TCR was recovered from a female donor in good health and CMV-seropositive. V usage is TRBV7-6 and J usage is TRBJ1-1, with 9 bases that match TRBD1. Sequencing was performed on PBMCs. CDR3 in DNA: TGTGCCAGCAGTCCGGGACAGGGCCGGTCTGAAGCTTTCTTT. Protein sequence: CASSPGQGRSEAFF.